This TCR beta chain was captured in a study of control samples from healthy donors and cancer patients (dated by TCRdb to 2020 to 2021). Reading the germline V gene gives CDR1 SGHVS and CDR2 FQNEAQ. From the cysteine through the phenylalanine, the CDR3 covers 15 amino acids. The DNA shown is the 45-base CDR3, in frame from base 1. V is pared back by 7 bases and J by 8 bases, with 20 bases lying between the germline termini. Library construction relied on the immunoSEQ multiplex PCR assay. TCRdb mirrors the immuneACCESS table, restricted to in-frame sequences. Some clones are absent from its copies; in checked studies, under half trace to an unresolved V gene, and the reason for the others is unknown. In all, the sample holds some 100,000 clones, and just under 95% of those were seen once. Around 3% of the sample belongs to the ten largest clones. Worth noting for this clone: What antigen it recognizes has not been identified. The sample holds no much larger clone one base away, and base qualities are not on file.

The chain employs TRBV7-8 and TRBJ1-4; the D gene identity is not certain. This clonotype was obtained from a human donor in good health. The donor label of this sample is uncertain. Sequencing used blood. This receptor carries the CDR3 CASKEGDTLREKLFF. The bases are TGTGCCAGCAAAGAGGGTGACACCTTGCGGGAAAAACTGTTTTTT.